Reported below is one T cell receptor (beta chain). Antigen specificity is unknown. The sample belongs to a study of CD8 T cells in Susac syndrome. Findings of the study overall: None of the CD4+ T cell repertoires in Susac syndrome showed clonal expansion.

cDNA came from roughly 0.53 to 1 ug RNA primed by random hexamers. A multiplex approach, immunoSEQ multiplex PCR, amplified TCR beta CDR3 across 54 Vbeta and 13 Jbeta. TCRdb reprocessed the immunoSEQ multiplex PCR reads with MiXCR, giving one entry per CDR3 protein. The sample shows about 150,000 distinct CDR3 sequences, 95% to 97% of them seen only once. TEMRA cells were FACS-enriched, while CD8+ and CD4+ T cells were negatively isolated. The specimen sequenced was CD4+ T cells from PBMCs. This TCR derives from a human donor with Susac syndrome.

The CDR3, as DNA: TGTGCCAGCAGCTTGTTGGTACCGGACAGGAGATACAATGAGCAGTTCTTC. Protein sequence: CASSLLVPDRRYNEQFF. This chain connects TRBV5-4 to TRBJ2-1; 7 bases are a match to TRBD1. This CDR3 has 17 amino acids. Looked up from germline, CDR1 is SGHNT and CDR2 is YYREEE (reference sequence). J was trimmed by 4 bases and V by 1 base; bases with no gene match: 11. Full variable domain (rest looked up from reference TRBV5-4 and TRBJ2-1): ETGVTQSPTHLIKTRGQQVTLRCSSQSGHNTVSWYQQALGQGPQFIFQYYREEENGRGNFPPRFSGLQFPNYSSELNVNALELDDSALYLCASSLLVPDRRYNEQFFGPGTRLTVL.